A single TCR beta chain is shown here with its context. TCRdb called the 5' RACE reads again in MiXCR, with one record for every CDR3 protein. The sample lists some 110,000 distinct CDR3 sequences; 15% were seen once. Looked up from germline, CDR1 is SNHLY and CDR2 is FYNNEI. The CDR3 is 12 amino acids. With 4 bases removed from V and 5 bases from J, the gap between germline ends came to 8 bases. The data stem from a study of early T cells in non-severe SARS-CoV-2 infection. Study-level background: Sequencing targeted bulk RNA from unsorted whole blood, leaving chains unpaired.

The clonotype was recovered from an adult who was a healthcare worker with PCR-confirmed SARS-CoV-2 infection or an uninfected control (not recorded which). The sample consisted of whole blood. V usage is TRBV2 and J usage is TRBJ1-2; D not resolved. The CDR3 DNA is TGTGCCAGCAGTGCCAGGTTTTATGGCTACACCTTC. Translated, it gives CASSARFYGYTF.